These 22 T cell receptor beta chains were sequenced from one sample in a study of cytomegalovirus exposure and HLA in healthy donors. PCR primers comprised 60 Vbeta and 13 Jbeta primers. Clones were read by immunoSEQ multiplex PCR, and TCRdb kept only the in-frame ones, dropping some. The sample carries about 170,000 clones, 70% to 90% recorded once. The source material was PBMCs. The receptors were sampled from a man between 18 and 29 years old in good health and CMV-seropositive.

The chain is built from TRBV7-8 and TRBJ2-3; D unclear. Germline values: CDR1 SGHVS, CDR2 FQNEAQ. This CDR3 spans 13 amino acids. V was shortened by 2 bases and J by 4 bases, with 7 bases between the two germline ends. Written as DNA, the CDR3 is TGTGCCAGCAGCTTAATCAGCGCAGATACGCAGTATTTT. Its translation is CASSLISADTQYF.

The gene calls are TRBV2 and TRBJ1-1, with D hard to call. Trimming removed 6 bases at V and 3 bases at J, with 11 bases between. This CDR3 spans 13 amino acids. The germline gives CDR1 SNHLY, CDR2 FYNNEI. CDR3 region: CASRPRRDTEAFF. CDR3 coding DNA: TGTGCCAGCAGGCCCCGACGGGACACTGAAGCTTTCTTT.

The chain recombines TRBV19 with TRBJ1-2; D perhaps matches TRBD1 (5 bases). The V and J ends lost 5 bases and 4 bases respectively, with 17 bases between them. CDR1 and CDR2 from the germline V gene are LNHDA and SQIVND (reference sequence). The CDR3 covers 15 residues. The CDR3 DNA reads as TGTGCCAGTAGTCCAGGGCGGAGGGAGACCTATGGCTACACCTTC. Translation: CASSPGRRETYGYTF.

This chain uses TRBV5-1 with TRBJ2-3, with a tentative D call TRBD2 (5 bases). The CDR3 contains 14 residues. V shed 5 bases and J shed 0 bases, with 10 bases lying between them. Germline CDR1 is SGHRS and CDR2 is YFSETQ. CDR3 nucleotide sequence: TGCGCCAGCAGAGAGGGTTCTAGCACAGATACGCAGTATTTT. Translated, it gives CASREGSSTDTQYF.

This sequence joins TRBV6-6 and TRBJ2-7, with D tentatively TRBD1 (6 bases). V lost 6 bases, J lost 0 bases, and 12 bases lay in between. The CDR3 extends over 14 amino acids. The germline gives CDR1 MNHNY, CDR2 SVGAGI (reference sequence). Here the CDR3 reads CASRQTGSSYEQYF. The CDR3 DNA follows: TGTGCCAGCAGACAAACAGGGAGCTCCTACGAGCAGTACTTC.

This clone has only one observation. The chain uses TRBV7-2 and TRBJ1-6; 7 bases are shared with TRBD1. J gave up 6 bases and V 4 bases, and 6 bases lay outside the gene matches. The CDR3 loop spans 15 amino acids. The germline gives CDR1 SGHTA, CDR2 FQGNSA. CDR3 DNA: TGTGCCAGCAGCTCCACCAGGGGGGTTAATTCACCCCTCCACTTT. Protein sequence: CASSSTRGVNSPLHF.

This rearrangement joins TRBV13 to TRBJ2-1; 12 positions match TRBD2. Germline assignment: CDR1 PRHDT and CDR2 FYEKMQ (reference sequence). V shed 5 bases, J shed 3 bases, and the junction held 5 bases outside the gene matches. The CDR3 has 16 residues. CDR3 nucleotide sequence: TGTGCCAGCAGCCCCCGGACTAGCGGGGACTACAATGAGCAGTTCTTC. Translated, it gives CASSPRTSGDYNEQFF.

As for this clone: Sequence at one end of the junction differs from germline and may be a read error. The chain links TRBV7-2 to TRBJ2-5; D is perhaps TRBD2 (5 bases). CDR1 is SGHTA, CDR2 FQGNSA, per germline. This CDR3 has 15 amino acids. This chain's CDR3 is CVSSLAYGIQETQYF. CDR3 DNA: TGTGTCAGCAGCTTAGCGTACGGGATCCAAGAGACCCAGTACTTC.

This chain connects TRBV5-4 to TRBJ2-3, with D unresolved. V was shortened by 0 bases and J by 6 bases, with 5 bases between the two germline ends. Germline CDR1 is SGHNT and CDR2 is YYREEE (reference sequence). The CDR3 loop spans 12 amino acids. The CDR3 DNA follows: TGTGCCAGCAGCTTGGCCCTTGATACGCAGTATTTT. Translation: CASSLALDTQYF.

This chain connects TRBV27 to TRBJ2-7, with TRBD1 identical over 8 bases. Trimming at V came to 4 bases and at J to 2 bases, leaving 4 bases not matched to a gene. The germline V gene has CDR1 MNHEY and CDR2 SMNVEV (reference sequence). This CDR3 contains 14 residues. The CDR3 DNA is TGTGCCAGCAGTTCGCGGACAGGGACCTACGAGCAGTACTTC. It translates to CASSSRTGTYEQYF.

This clone has just one count. The chain recombines TRBV9 with TRBJ2-1; tentative D call: TRBD2 (5 bases). The V end was cut by 0 bases, the J end by 2 bases, with 9 bases between. This CDR3 has 15 residues. Looked up from germline, CDR1 is SGDLS and CDR2 is YYNGEE. CDR3 coding DNA: TGTGCCAGCAGCGTAGATATGACTACCTACAATGAGCAGTTCTTC. It specifies CASSVDMTTYNEQFF.

The V call is TRBV11-1, the J call TRBJ1-1; weak D call: TRBD1 (5 bases). In germline, CDR1 is SGHAT, CDR2 FQDESV (reference sequence). Trimming pared 4 bases from V and 3 bases from J, leaving 18 bases between. There are 16 residues in the CDR3. The CDR3 DNA reads as TGTGCCAGCAGCTCCCCCCGAGCCAGGGCGGACACTGAAGCTTTCTTT. Amino acids: CASSSPRARADTEAFF.

This clone was counted a single time. The chain recombines TRBV4-2 with TRBJ1-2; a possible D gene is TRBD1 (5 bases). The CDR3 spans 17 residues. Germline CDR1 reads LGHNA; CDR2 reads YNFKEQ. V lost 0 bases to trimming and J lost 3 bases, with 17 bases between them. The CDR3 sequence: CASSQEVGGRWDYGYTF. CDR3 nucleotides: TGTGCCAGCAGCCAAGAGGTGGGGGGGAGGTGGGACTATGGCTACACCTTC.

The rearrangement uses TRBV19 and TRBJ2-3; 7 nucleotides align to TRBD1. Germline values: CDR1 LNHDA, CDR2 SQIVND (reference sequence). This CDR3 contains 14 residues. With V trimmed by 7 bases and J by 5 bases, 9 bases remained unmatched. The CDR3 nucleotides are TGTGCCAGTACCACCGGACAGGAGAGAGATACGCAGTATTTT. It encodes CASTTGQERDTQYF.

The chain recombines TRBV27 with TRBJ1-2; 9 bases map to TRBD1. This CDR3 has 17 amino acids. Per germline, CDR1 MNHEY and CDR2 SMNVEV (reference sequence). Unmatched junction bases numbered 15, after V lost 6 bases and J lost 4 bases. CDR3 nucleotides: TGTGCCAGCAGGCTTACCCCCTTTGGACAGGGGAGCTATGGCTACACCTTC. This sequence encodes CASRLTPFGQGSYGYTF.

A remark on this clone: Since no conserved phenylalanine or tryptophan closes the CDR3, a read error is the likely cause. The chain combines TRBV5-6 with TRBJ1-2; no firm D call. This CDR3 is built from 15 residues. V lost 4 bases and J 0 bases, leaving 13 bases between the germline ends. The germline V gene encodes CDR1 SGHDT and CDR2 YYEEEE. The CDR3 DNA is TGTGCCAGCAGCCGAATAGGCCAGCCTAACTATGGCTACACCCTC. Amino acid sequence: CASSRIGQPNYGYTL.

The V call is TRBV11-2, the J call TRBJ1-4, with D possibly matching TRBD1 (5 bases). The V gene lost 4 bases and the J gene lost 4 bases, with 10 bases spanning the gap. The germline V gene encodes CDR1 SGHAT and CDR2 FQNNGV. The CDR3 runs 14 residues. The CDR3 is CASSSGGGNEKLFF. Here the CDR3 DNA reads TGTGCCAGCAGCTCGGGGGGAGGTAATGAAAAACTGTTTTTT.

This clone is a singleton in its sample. The chain combines TRBV10-3 with TRBJ1-1, with D tentatively TRBD1 (5 bases). This CDR3 is 14 amino acids long. CDR1 and CDR2 (germline): ENHRY, SYGVKD. V was clipped by 5 bases and J by 4 bases, with 14 bases between them. In DNA form, the CDR3 reads TGTGCCATCAGTTCTCCTCAGGGTAGCACTGAAGCTTTCTTT. Translation: CAISSPQGSTEAFF.

The rearrangement links TRBV7-2 to TRBJ2-7; 9 nucleotides match TRBD2. This CDR3 has 15 residues. CDR1 and CDR2 (germline): SGHTA, FQGNSA. Germline trimming cut 5 bases from V and 2 bases from J; bases unmatched to any gene: 7. The chain's CDR3 is CASSLSGGTTYEQYF. CDR3 nucleotide sequence: TGTGCCAGCAGCCTCAGCGGGGGGACCACCTACGAGCAGTACTTC.

This clone was detected only a few times. J is TRBJ1-6 and V is TRBV2; 7 positions match TRBD1. Germline CDR1 and CDR2: SNHLY and FYNNEI. CDR3 size: 14 residues. J lost 7 bases, V lost 5 bases, and 5 bases had no gene match. CDR3 DNA sequence: TGTGCCAGCAGTCGAACAGGGGTGAATTCACCCCTCCACTTT. Protein product: CASSRTGVNSPLHF. Complete variable domain (other parts from reference TRBV2 and TRBJ1-6): EPEVTQTPSHQVTQMGQEVILRCVPISNHLYFYWYRQILGQKVEFLVSFYNNEISEKSEIFDDQFSVERPDGSNFTLKIRSTKLEDSAMYFCASSRTGVNSPLHFGNGTRLTVT.

The chain has TRBV30 and TRBJ1-5; 8 bases line up with TRBD1. V lost 3 bases and J lost 5; bases outside the gene matches: 9. From germline, CDR1 is GTSNPN and CDR2 SVGIG (reference sequence). The CDR3 runs 15 residues. The CDR3 DNA reads TGTGCCTGGAGGGATAGACAGGGGCTGGATCAGCCCCAGCATTTT. Translating gives CAWRDRQGLDQPQHF. Full variable domain (rest looked up from reference TRBV30 and TRBJ1-5): SQTIHQWPATLVQPVGSPLSLECTVEGTSNPNLYWYRQAAGRGLQLLFYSVGIGQISSEVPQNLSASRPQDRQFILSSKKLLLSDSGFYLCAWRDRQGLDQPQHFGDGTRLSIL.

The V call is TRBV11-3, the J call TRBJ2-7; a possible D gene is TRBD2 (7 bases). The CDR3 runs to 18 residues. CDR1 is SGHNT and CDR2 is YENEEA in the germline V gene. V was shortened by 7 bases and J by 6 bases, with 31 bases between the two germline ends. The CDR3 DNA sequence: TGTGCCAGCACCTATCGGACACCAGGCGGGGGCCTGAAGGGCGAGCAGTACTTC. Translated: CASTYRTPGGGLKGEQYF. Complete variable domain (other parts from reference TRBV11-3 and TRBJ2-7): EAGVVQSPRYKIIEKKQPVAFWCNPISGHNTLYWYLQNLGQGPELLIRYENEEAVDDSQLPKDRFSAERLKGVDSTLKIQPAELGDSAVYLCASTYRTPGGGLKGEQYFGPGTRLTVT.